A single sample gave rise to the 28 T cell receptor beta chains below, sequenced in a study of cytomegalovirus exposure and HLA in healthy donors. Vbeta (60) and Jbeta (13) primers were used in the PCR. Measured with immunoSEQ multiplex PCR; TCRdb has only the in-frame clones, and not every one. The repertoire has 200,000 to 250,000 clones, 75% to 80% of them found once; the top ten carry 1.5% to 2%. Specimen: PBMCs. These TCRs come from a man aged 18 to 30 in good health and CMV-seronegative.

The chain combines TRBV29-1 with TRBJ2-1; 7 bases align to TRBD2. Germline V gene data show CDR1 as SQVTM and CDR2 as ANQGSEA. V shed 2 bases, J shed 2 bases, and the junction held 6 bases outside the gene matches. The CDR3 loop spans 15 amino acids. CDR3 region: CSVEMSGTTYNEQFF. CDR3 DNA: TGCAGCGTTGAAATGAGCGGGACTACCTACAATGAGCAGTTCTTC.

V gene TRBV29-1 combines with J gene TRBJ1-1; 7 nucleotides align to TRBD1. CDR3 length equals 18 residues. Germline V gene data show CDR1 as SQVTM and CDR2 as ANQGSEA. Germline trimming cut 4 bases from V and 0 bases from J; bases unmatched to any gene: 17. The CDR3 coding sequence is TGCAGCGTTGTAGCGCCGTTGGGACAGCTCTCCATGAACACTGAAGCTTTCTTT. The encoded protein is CSVVAPLGQLSMNTEAFF.

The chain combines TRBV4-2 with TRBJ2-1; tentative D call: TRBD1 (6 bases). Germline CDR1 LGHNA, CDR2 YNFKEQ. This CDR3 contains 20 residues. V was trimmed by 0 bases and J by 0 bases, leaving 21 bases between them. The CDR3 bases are TGTGCCAGCAGCCAAGATGCAGGGGACCTACCCGTCAGCTCCTACAATGAGCAGTTCTTC. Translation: CASSQDAGDLPVSSYNEQFF.

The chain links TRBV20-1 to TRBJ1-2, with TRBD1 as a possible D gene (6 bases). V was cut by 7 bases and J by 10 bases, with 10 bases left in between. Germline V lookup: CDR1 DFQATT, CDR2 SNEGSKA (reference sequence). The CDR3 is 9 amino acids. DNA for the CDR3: TGCAGTGTGGGGGGGCTCTACACCTTC. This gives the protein CSVGGLYTF.

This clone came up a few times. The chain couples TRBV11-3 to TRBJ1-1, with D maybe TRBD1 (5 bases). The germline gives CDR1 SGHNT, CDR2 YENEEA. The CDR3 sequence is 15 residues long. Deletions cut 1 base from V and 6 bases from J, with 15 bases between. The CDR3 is CASSLGLAPGAEAFF. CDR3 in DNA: TGTGCCAGCAGCTTAGGACTTGCCCCGGGGGCTGAAGCTTTCTTT.

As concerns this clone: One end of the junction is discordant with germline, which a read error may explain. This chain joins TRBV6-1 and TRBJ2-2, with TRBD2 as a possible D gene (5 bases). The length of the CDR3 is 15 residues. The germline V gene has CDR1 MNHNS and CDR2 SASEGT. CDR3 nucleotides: TGTGCCAGCAGGGAAGGTAGCGTGAACACCGGGGAGCTGTTTTTT. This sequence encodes CASREGSVNTGELFF.

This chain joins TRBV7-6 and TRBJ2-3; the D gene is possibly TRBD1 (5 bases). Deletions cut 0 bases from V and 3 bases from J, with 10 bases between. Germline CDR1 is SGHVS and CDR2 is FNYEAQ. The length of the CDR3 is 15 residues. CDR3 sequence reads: CASSLAPTATDTQYF. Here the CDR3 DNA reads TGTGCCAGCAGCTTAGCGCCGACAGCTACAGATACGCAGTATTTT.

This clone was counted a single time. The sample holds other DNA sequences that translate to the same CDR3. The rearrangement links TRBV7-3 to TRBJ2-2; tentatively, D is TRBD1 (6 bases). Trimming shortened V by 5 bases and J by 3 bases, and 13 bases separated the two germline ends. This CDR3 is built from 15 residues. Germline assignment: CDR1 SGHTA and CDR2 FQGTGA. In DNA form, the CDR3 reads TGTGCCAGCAGCCGAGACAGGACCGACACCGGGGAGCTGTTTTTT. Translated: CASSRDRTDTGELFF.

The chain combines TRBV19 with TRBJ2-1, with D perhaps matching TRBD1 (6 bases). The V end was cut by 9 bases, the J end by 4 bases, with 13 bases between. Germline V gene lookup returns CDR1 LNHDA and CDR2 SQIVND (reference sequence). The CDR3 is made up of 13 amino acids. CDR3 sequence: CASAWTVYNEQFF. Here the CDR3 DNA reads TGTGCCAGCGCCTGGACAGTTTACAATGAGCAGTTCTTC.

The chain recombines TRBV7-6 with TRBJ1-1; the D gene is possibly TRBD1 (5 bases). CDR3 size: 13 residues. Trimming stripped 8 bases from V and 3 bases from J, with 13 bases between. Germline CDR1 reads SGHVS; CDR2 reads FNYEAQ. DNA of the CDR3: TGTGCCAGCTGGTCGGCGGGGGACACTGAAGCTTTCTTT. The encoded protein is CASWSAGDTEAFF. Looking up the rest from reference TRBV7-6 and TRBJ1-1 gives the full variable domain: GAGVSQSPRYKVTKRGQDVALRCDPISGHVSLYWYRQALGQGPEFLTYFNYEAQQDKSGLPNDRFSAERPEGSISTLTIQRTEQRDSAMYRCASWSAGDTEAFFGQGTRLTVV.

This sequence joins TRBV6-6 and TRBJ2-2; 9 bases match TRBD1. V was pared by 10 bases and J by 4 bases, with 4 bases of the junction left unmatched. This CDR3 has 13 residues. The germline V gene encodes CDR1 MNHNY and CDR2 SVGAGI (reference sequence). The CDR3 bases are TGTGCCACCTGGACAGGGGTCACCGGGGAGCTGTTTTTT. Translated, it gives CATWTGVTGELFF.

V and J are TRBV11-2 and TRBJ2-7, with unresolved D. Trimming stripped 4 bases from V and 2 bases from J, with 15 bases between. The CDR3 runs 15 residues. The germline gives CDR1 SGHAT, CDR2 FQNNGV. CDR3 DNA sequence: TGTGCCAGCAGCTCTCGACTCGGTCAAACCTACGAGCAGTACTTC. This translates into CASSSRLGQTYEQYF.

The CDR3 protein is CASRRDRASLSKNIQYF. As DNA, the CDR3 is TGCGCCAGCAGGCGGGACAGGGCTTCCCTTTCCAAAAACATTCAGTACTTC. J is TRBJ2-4 and V is TRBV4-3, with 9 bases fitting TRBD1. The CDR3 is 17 amino acids. Germline CDR1 reads LGHNA; CDR2 reads YSLEER. Trimming removed 6 bases from V and 2 bases from J; junction bases left unmatched: 11.

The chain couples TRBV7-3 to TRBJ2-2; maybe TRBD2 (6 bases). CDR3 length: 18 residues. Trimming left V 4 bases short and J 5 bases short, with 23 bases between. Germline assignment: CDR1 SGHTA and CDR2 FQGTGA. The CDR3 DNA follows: TGTGCCAGCAGCTCGACGGGACTGGGCGGTTTGGGGACCGGGGAGCTGTTTTTT. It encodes CASSSTGLGGLGTGELFF. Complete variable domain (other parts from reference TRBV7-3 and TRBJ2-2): GAGVSQTPSNKVTEKGKYVELRCDPISGHTALYWYRQSLGQGPEFLIYFQGTGAADDSGLPNDRFFAVRPEGSVSTLKIQRTERGDSAVYLCASSSTGLGGLGTGELFFGEGSRLTVL.

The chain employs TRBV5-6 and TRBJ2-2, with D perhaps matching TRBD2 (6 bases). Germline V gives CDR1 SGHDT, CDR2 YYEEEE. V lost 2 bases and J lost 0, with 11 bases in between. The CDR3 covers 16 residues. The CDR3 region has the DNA TGTGCCAGCAGCTTTCTGGACTACGCGAACACCGGGGAGCTGTTTTTT. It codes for CASSFLDYANTGELFF.

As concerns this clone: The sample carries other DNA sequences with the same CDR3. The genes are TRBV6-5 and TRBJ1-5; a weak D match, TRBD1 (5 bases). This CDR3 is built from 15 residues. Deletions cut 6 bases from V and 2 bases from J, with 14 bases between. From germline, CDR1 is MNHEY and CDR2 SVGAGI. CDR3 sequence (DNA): TGTGCCAGCAGCCCGCAGTGGGGGGGCAATCAGCCCCAGCATTTT. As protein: CASSPQWGGNQPQHF.

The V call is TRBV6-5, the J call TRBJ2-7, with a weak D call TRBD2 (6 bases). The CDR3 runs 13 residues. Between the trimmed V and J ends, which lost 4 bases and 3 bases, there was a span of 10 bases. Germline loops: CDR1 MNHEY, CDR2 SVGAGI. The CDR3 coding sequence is TGTGCCAGCAGTTCCGTGGACTACTACGAGCAGTACTTC. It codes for CASSSVDYYEQYF.

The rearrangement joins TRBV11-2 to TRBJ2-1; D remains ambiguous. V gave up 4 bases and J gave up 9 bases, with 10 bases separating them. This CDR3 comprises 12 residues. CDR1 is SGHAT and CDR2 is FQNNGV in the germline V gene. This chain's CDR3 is CASSSYGVEQFF. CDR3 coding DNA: TGTGCCAGCAGCTCTTACGGTGTTGAGCAGTTCTTC.

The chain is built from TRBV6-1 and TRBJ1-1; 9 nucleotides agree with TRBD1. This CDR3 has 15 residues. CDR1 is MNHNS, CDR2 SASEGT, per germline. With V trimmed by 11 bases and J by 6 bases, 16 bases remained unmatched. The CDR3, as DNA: TGTGCCTCTTCGGGACAGGGTTCTCAGGGAGCTGAAGCTTTCTTT. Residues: CASSGQGSQGAEAFF.

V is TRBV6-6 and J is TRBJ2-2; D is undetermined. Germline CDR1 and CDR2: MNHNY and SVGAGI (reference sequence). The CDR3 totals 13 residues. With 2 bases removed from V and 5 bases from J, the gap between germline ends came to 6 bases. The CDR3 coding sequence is TGTGCCAGCAGTTACGGTCGGACCGGGGAGCTGTTTTTT. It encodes CASSYGRTGELFF.

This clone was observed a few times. The CDR3 DNA sequence: TGCGCCAGCAGCTTGAGGACTAGCGGGAGTCATGAGCAGTTCTTC. Encoded protein: CASSLRTSGSHEQFF. The chain combines TRBV5-1 with TRBJ2-1; 13 bases are a match to TRBD2. With 1 base clipped from V and 8 bases from J, the junction kept 3 bases outside the gene matches. Germline-derived CDR1 and CDR2 are SGHRS and YFSETQ. The CDR3 runs to 15 residues.

CDR3 sequence reads: CASSEKGIRTEAFF. The CDR3 DNA follows: TGTGCCAGCAGTGAAAAGGGGATTAGGACTGAAGCTTTCTTT. This rearrangement joins TRBV6-1 to TRBJ1-1; TRBD1 is a possible D gene (5 bases). This CDR3 has 14 amino acids. V lost 2 bases, J lost 5 bases, and 12 bases lay in between. Germline V gene data show CDR1 as MNHNS and CDR2 as SASEGT.

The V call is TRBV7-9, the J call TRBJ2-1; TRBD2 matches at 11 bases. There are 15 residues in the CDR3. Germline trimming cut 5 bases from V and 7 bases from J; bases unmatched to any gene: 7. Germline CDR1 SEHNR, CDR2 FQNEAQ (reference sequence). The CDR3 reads CASSPTSGRVNEQFF. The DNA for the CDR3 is TGTGCCAGCAGCCCAACTAGCGGGAGAGTGAATGAGCAGTTCTTC.

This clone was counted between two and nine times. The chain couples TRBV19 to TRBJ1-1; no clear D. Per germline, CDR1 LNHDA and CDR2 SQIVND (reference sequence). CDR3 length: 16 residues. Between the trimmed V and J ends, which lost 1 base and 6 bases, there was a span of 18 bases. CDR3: CASSIGGVGSLSEAFF. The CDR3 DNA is TGTGCCAGTAGTATAGGGGGAGTGGGGTCCCTATCTGAAGCTTTCTTT.

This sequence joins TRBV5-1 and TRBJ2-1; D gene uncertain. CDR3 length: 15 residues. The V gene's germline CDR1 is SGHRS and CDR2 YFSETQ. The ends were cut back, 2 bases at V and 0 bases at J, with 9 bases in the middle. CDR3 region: CASSFGQDSYNEQFF. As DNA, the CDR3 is TGCGCCAGCAGCTTTGGGCAGGACTCCTACAATGAGCAGTTCTTC.

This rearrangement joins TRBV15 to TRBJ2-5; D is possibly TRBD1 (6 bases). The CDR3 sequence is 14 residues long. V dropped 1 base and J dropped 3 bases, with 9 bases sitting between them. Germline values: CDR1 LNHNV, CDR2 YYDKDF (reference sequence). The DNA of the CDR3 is TGTGCCACCAGCAGAGGACAGGACGAAGAGACCCAGTACTTC. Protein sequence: CATSRGQDEETQYF.

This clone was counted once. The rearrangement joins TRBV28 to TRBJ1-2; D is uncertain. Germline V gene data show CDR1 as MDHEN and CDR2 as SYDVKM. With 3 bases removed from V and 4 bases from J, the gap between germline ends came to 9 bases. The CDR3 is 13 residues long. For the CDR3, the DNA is TGTGCCAGCAGTTTGGTCTCGGGCTATGGCTACACCTTC. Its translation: CASSLVSGYGYTF.

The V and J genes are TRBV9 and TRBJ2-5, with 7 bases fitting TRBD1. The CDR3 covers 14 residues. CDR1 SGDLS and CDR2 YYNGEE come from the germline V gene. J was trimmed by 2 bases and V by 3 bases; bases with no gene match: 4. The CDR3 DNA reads TGTGCCAGCAGCGGACAGGGTACGCAAGAGACCCAGTACTTC. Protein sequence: CASSGQGTQETQYF.